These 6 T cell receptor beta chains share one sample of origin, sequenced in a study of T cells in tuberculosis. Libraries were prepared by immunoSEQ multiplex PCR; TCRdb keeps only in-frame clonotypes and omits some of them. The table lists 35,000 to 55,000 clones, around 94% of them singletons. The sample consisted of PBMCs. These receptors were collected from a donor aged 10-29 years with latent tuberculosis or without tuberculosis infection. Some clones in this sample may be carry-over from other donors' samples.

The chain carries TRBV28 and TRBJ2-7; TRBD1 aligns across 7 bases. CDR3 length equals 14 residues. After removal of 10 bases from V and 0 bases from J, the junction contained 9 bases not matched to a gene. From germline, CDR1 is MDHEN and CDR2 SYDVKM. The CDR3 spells CATEQGQVSYEQYF. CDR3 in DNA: TGTGCCACCGAACAGGGGCAGGTCTCCTACGAGCAGTACTTC.

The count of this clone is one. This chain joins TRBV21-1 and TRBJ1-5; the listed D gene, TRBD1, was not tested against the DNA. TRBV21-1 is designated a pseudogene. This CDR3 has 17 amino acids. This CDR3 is CASSDKGRDRENQPQHF. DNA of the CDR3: TGTGCCAGCAGCGACAAAGGCAGGGACAGGGAGAATCAGCCCCAGCATTTT.

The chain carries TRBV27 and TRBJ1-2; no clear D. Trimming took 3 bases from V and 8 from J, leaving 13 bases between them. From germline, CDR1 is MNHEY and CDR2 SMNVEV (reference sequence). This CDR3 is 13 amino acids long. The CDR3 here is CASSFGPTGGYTF. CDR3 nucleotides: TGTGCCAGCAGTTTCGGACCTACGGGGGGCTACACCTTC.

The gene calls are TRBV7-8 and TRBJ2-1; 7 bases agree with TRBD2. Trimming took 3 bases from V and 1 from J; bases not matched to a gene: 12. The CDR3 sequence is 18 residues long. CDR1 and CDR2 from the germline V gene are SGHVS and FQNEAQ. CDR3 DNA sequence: TGTGCCAGCAGCTTTAGCCGCAGCGGGATAGCGTCCTACAATGAGCAGTTCTTC. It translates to CASSFSRSGIASYNEQFF.

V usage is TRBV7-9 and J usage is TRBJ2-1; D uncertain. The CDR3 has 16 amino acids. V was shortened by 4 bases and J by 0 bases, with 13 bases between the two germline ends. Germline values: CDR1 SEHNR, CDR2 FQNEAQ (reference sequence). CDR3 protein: CASSSDSGRSYNEQFF. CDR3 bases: TGTGCCAGCAGCTCCGATAGTGGGCGCTCCTACAATGAGCAGTTCTTC.

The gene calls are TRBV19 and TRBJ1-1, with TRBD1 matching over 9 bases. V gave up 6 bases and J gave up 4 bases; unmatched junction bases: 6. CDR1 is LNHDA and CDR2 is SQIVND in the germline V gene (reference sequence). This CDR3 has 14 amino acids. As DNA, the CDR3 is TGTGCCAGTAGCCGACAGGGGGGGATCACTGAAGCTTTCTTT. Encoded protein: CASSRQGGITEAFF. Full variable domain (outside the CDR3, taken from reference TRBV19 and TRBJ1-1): DGGITQSPKYLFRKEGQNVTLSCEQNLNHDAMYWYRQDPGQGLRLIYYSQIVNDFQKGDIAEGYSVSREKKESFPLTVTSAQKNPTAFYLCASSRQGGITEAFFGQGTRLTVV.